The 17 T cell receptor beta chains below were found in one sample sequenced in a study of early stage breast cancer tumors. Assay used: immunoSEQ multiplex PCR; TCRdb lists only in-frame clones, some missing. The sample has tens of thousands of clones, around 70% seen once. Source material: blood. These receptors all come from a person aged 45-65 years with breast cancer.

The CDR3 sequence: CASSLDRGTYGYTF. The CDR3 nucleotides are TGTGCCAGCAGTCTCGACAGGGGAACCTATGGCTACACCTTC. The chain carries TRBV7-2 and TRBJ1-2, with 8 bases fitting TRBD1. Germline loops: CDR1 SGHTA, CDR2 FQGNSA. The CDR3 consists of 14 residues. Trimming at V came to 6 bases and at J to 4 bases, leaving 7 bases not matched to a gene. The full variable domain, rest sourced from reference TRBV7-2 and TRBJ1-2, is GAGVSQSPSNKVTEKGKDVELRCDPISGHTALYWYRQSLGQGLEFLIYFQGNSAPDKSGLPSDRFSAERTGGSVSTLTIQRTQQEDSAVYLCASSLDRGTYGYTFGSGTRLTVV.

V usage is TRBV11-3 and J usage is TRBJ2-7; 9 bases are a match to TRBD1. Trimming at V came to 2 bases and at J to 3 bases, leaving 11 bases not matched to a gene. The germline gives CDR1 SGHNT, CDR2 YENEEA. The CDR3 is made up of 17 amino acids. CDR3 region: CASSLTVGDRAVYEQYF. Written as DNA, the CDR3 is TGTGCCAGCAGCTTAACAGTGGGGGACAGGGCTGTCTACGAGCAGTACTTC. The variable domain in full, with the rest retrieved from reference TRBV11-3 and TRBJ2-7, is EAGVVQSPRYKIIEKKQPVAFWCNPISGHNTLYWYLQNLGQGPELLIRYENEEAVDDSQLPKDRFSAERLKGVDSTLKIQPAELGDSAVYLCASSLTVGDRAVYEQYFGPGTRLTVT.

This chain connects TRBV19 to TRBJ2-7, with 8 positions matching TRBD1. This CDR3 region has 13 residues. Germline assignment: CDR1 LNHDA and CDR2 SQIVND (reference sequence). V was pared by 6 bases and J by 3 bases, with 4 bases of the junction left unmatched. The CDR3 sequence is CASSPGGHYEQYF. CDR3 nucleotides: TGTGCCAGTAGCCCAGGGGGCCACTACGAGCAGTACTTC.

The chain links TRBV19 to TRBJ2-1, with TRBD1 as a possible D gene (6 bases). This CDR3 region has 14 residues. Per the germline V gene, CDR1 is LNHDA and CDR2 is SQIVND (reference sequence). Deletions cut 3 bases from V and 5 bases from J, with 11 bases between. CDR3 amino acids: CASSIRTVNNEQFF. The CDR3, as DNA: TGTGCCAGTAGTATCCGGACAGTCAACAATGAGCAGTTCTTC.

This chain links TRBV7-9 with TRBJ1-5; D possibly corresponds to TRBD1 (5 bases). The CDR3 totals 15 residues. Trimming cost V 5 bases and J 4 bases, with 15 bases left between them. In germline, CDR1 is SEHNR, CDR2 FQNEAQ (reference sequence). The CDR3 here is CASSRGDGRNQPQHF. The CDR3 DNA follows: TGTGCCAGCAGCCGGGGGGACGGGAGAAATCAGCCCCAGCATTTT.

CDR3: CSVEDVQDISYNEQFF. The CDR3 coding sequence is TGCAGCGTTGAAGACGTACAAGACATCTCCTACAATGAGCAGTTCTTC. The genes are TRBV29-1 and TRBJ2-1; D is uncertain. V was shortened by 0 bases and J by 0 bases, with 12 bases between the two germline ends. This CDR3 is 16 amino acids long. CDR1 SQVTM and CDR2 ANQGSEA come from the germline V gene.

V gene TRBV2 combines with J gene TRBJ2-2; 8 positions agree with TRBD2. V lost 7 bases and J lost 7; bases outside the gene matches: 8. The V gene's germline CDR1 is SNHLY and CDR2 FYNNEI. This CDR3 spans 14 amino acids. DNA for the CDR3: TGTGCCAGCACCGTAGAGGGGACTAGCGGGGAGCTGTTTTTT. This sequence encodes CASTVEGTSGELFF.

The count of this clone is one. The chain has TRBV7-9 and TRBJ2-3, with 10 bases matching TRBD2. The CDR3 runs to 14 residues. Germline CDR1 SEHNR, CDR2 FQNEAQ (reference sequence). V dropped 4 bases and J dropped 4; count of bases not matched to a gene: 2. CDR3 sequence reads: CASSSGLAADTQYF. The CDR3 nucleotides read TGTGCCAGCAGCTCCGGACTAGCGGCAGATACGCAGTATTTT. Using reference TRBV7-9 and TRBJ2-3 for the parts outside the CDR3, the full variable domain is DTGVSQNPRHKITKRGQNVTFRCDPISEHNRLYWYRQTLGQGPEFLTYFQNEAQLEKSRLLSDRFSAERPKGSFSTLEIQRTEQGDSAMYLCASSSGLAADTQYFGPGTRLTVL.

V and J are TRBV2 and TRBJ2-3, with TRBD2 matching over 13 bases. This CDR3 has 14 amino acids. CDR1 is SNHLY and CDR2 is FYNNEI in the germline V gene. The trim removed 6 bases at V and 10 bases at J, leaving 7 bases unmatched. In DNA form, the CDR3 reads TGTGCCAGCAGCCCCGGACTAGCGGGAGAGGCGCAGTATTTT. Translation: CASSPGLAGEAQYF.

This clone appeared once. V and J are TRBV27 and TRBJ2-1; 7 bases are shared with TRBD1. CDR1 and CDR2 from the germline V gene are MNHEY and SMNVEV (reference sequence). Unmatched junction bases numbered 12, after V lost 5 bases and J lost 8 bases. The CDR3 covers 15 residues. The CDR3 loop is CASSPQGVQSYEQFF. The CDR3 DNA follows: TGTGCCAGCAGTCCCCAGGGGGTCCAGTCGTATGAGCAGTTCTTC.

The chain links TRBV11-1 to TRBJ2-7, with 7 positions matching TRBD1. The trim removed 6 bases at V and 3 bases at J, leaving 5 bases unmatched. This CDR3 region has 13 residues. Germline lookup yields CDR1 SGHAT and CDR2 FQDESV (reference sequence). The CDR3 sequence is CASSRDRVYEQYF. Written as DNA, the CDR3 is TGTGCCAGCAGTCGGGACAGAGTCTACGAGCAGTACTTC.

This clone was observed a few times. The chain has TRBV2 and TRBJ1-5, with 8 nucleotides matching TRBD1. Germline CDR1 SNHLY, CDR2 FYNNEI. After removal of 3 bases from V and 2 bases from J, the junction contained 6 bases not matched to a gene. There are 16 residues in the CDR3. CDR3 region: CASSDGTGRGNQPQHF. CDR3 DNA sequence: TGTGCCAGCAGTGATGGGACAGGCAGGGGCAATCAGCCCCAGCATTTT.

The chain is built from TRBV5-1 and TRBJ2-2; the D gene is possibly TRBD1 (6 bases). V shed 9 bases and J shed 1 base, with 13 bases lying between them. CDR1 is SGHRS, CDR2 YFSETQ, per germline. The CDR3 spans 14 residues. The DNA of the CDR3 is TGCGCCACCCCCAGGGGTGAGAACACCGGGGAGCTGTTTTTT. It yields the protein CATPRGENTGELFF.

This clone was observed a few times. The chain joins TRBV7-8 to TRBJ1-4; D is perhaps TRBD1 (5 bases). The V gene's germline CDR1 is SGHVS and CDR2 FQNEAQ. The CDR3 spans 16 residues. Trimming took 2 bases from V and 3 from J, leaving 13 bases between them. The DNA for the CDR3 is TGTGCCAGCAGCTTAAATTCCCTCAGGGCTAATGAAAAACTGTTTTTT. It is translated as CASSLNSLRANEKLFF.

Only a few counts were recorded for this clone. The chain combines TRBV7-8 with TRBJ2-2; TRBD1 aligns across 7 bases. The CDR3 length is 16 residues. V lost 5 bases to trimming and J lost 3 bases; unmatched junction nucleotides: 9. Germline V gene lookup returns CDR1 SGHVS and CDR2 FQNEAQ. The chain's CDR3 is CASSRRRGTDTGELFF. CDR3 sequence (DNA): TGTGCCAGCAGCCGACGCAGGGGGACGGACACCGGGGAGCTGTTTTTT.

V usage is TRBV7-9 and J usage is TRBJ2-3; TRBD2 agrees at 7 bases. Germline CDR1 reads SEHNR; CDR2 reads FQNEAQ (reference sequence). J lost 2 bases, V lost 6 bases, and 14 bases had no gene match. The CDR3 spans 17 residues. The chain's CDR3 is CASSSTKTQRDTDTQYF. Written as DNA, the CDR3 is TGTGCCAGCAGTTCTACCAAGACCCAGCGGGACACAGATACGCAGTATTTT.

This chain uses TRBV6-4 with TRBJ2-1; D is perhaps TRBD1 (6 bases). This CDR3 region has 12 residues. Germline V gene data show CDR1 as MRHNA and CDR2 as SNTAGT. Trimming removed 6 bases at V and 7 bases at J, with 10 bases between. The CDR3 here is CASRGAKNEQFF. CDR3 nucleotides: TGTGCCAGCAGGGGGGCAAAGAATGAGCAGTTCTTC.